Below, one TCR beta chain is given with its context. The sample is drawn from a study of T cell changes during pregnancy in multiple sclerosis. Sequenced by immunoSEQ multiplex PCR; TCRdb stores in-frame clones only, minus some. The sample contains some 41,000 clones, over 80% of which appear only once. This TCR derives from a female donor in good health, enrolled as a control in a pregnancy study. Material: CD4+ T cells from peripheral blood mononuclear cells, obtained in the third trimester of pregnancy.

CDR3 in DNA: TGCGCCAGCAGTCTTTCTCGGGGAGCTGAAGCTTTCTTT. Translated, it gives CASSLSRGAEAFF. This chain connects TRBV4-3 to TRBJ1-1, with no clear D. The germline gives CDR1 LGHNA, CDR2 YSLEER. The CDR3 extends over 13 amino acids. Trimming shortened V by 6 bases and J by 6 bases, and 14 bases separated the two germline ends.